The clone carrying this T cell receptor beta chain was seen at least ten times. Its antigen is still unknown. This CDR3 has 14 residues. V shed 6 bases and J shed 4 bases, with 12 bases lying between them. Germline V gene sequence: CDR1 SGHAT, CDR2 FQNNGV. TCRdb processed the reads anew with MiXCR; each CDR3 protein has one entry. The table includes roughly 80,000 distinct CDR3 sequences, 20% to 30% detected once. This entry belongs to a study of T cell repertoires in cytomegalovirus infection. Study context: The authors used CMV epitopes that were HLA-C-restricted (recently identified) and HLA-B-restricted (well studied). CMV infection plus the matching HLA type was flagged by public TCR beta signatures.

Study-wide results and caveats: The ex vivo response was dominated by HLA-C-restricted CMV-specific TCR beta clonotypes. Of the TCR beta families, the public ones yielded a cumulative frequency that identified carriers of CMV plus the relevant HLA.

This chain uses TRBV11-2 with TRBJ1-4, with D perhaps matching TRBD1 (5 bases). This TCR was recovered from a human donor in good health (CMV status not recorded). Some clones in this sample may be carry-over from other donors' samples. Material: CD8+ T cells from cultured PBMCs, obtained from culture after CMV antigen stimulation. CDR3 in DNA: TGTGCCAGCAGGCGGGCAGGGATTAATGAAAAACTGTTTTTT. It codes for CASRRAGINEKLFF.